The rows below give T cell receptor beta chains drawn from one sample of a study of blood T cells in healthy people across ages. Via MiXCR, TCRdb re-called the 5' RACE reads, giving one row per CDR3 protein. The sample consists of around 710,000 distinct CDR3 sequences, around 46% of them appearing once. Specimen: blood. The receptors were sampled from a woman between 55 and 75 years old in good health. CDR3s include the opening cysteine and the closing phenylalanine or tryptophan. The D gene is left open where the match is weak. Rows may omit the clone size; those that give it use once, few, many or a size class.

clone_size d_call j_call v_call cdr3_aa cdr3_nt
- - TRBJ1-4 TRBV6-5 CACSYSIGAQNEKLFF TGTGCCTGCAGTTACTCGATTGGGGCGCAGAATGAAAAACTGTTTTTT
many - TRBJ2-5 TRBV11-1 CASSSGTTEETQYF TGTGCCAGCAGCTCCGGGACCACTGAAGAGACCCAGTACTTC
- - TRBJ2-1 TRBV11-1 CTSSFTYGGNEQFF TGTACCAGCAGCTTTACCTACGGCGGCAATGAGCAGTTCTTC
- TRBD1 TRBJ1-1 TRBV20-1 CSPKGQGQQFTEAFF TGCAGTCCAAAGGGACAGGGGCAACAGTTCACTGAAGCTTTCTTT
- - TRBJ2-3 TRBV9 CASSYGTSTDTQYF TGTGCCAGCAGCTACGGGACTAGCACAGATACGCAGTATTTT
- - TRBJ2-7 TRBV9 CASSVGSETNYEQYF TGTGCCAGCAGCGTAGGGTCCGAGACGAACTACGAGCAGTACTTC
- - TRBJ1-1 TRBV3-1 CASSQDRQPDVRAEAFF TGTGCCAGCAGCCAAGATAGGCAGCCGGATGTGAGGGCTGAAGCTTTCTTT
few - TRBJ2-2 TRBV29-1 CSVGPGLTYTGELFF TGCAGCGTCGGCCCGGGACTTACCTACACCGGGGAGCTGTTTTTT
few TRBD2 TRBJ2-5 TRBV10-2 CASKKSGGAGETQYF TGCGCCAGCAAGAAAAGCGGGGGGGCTGGAGAGACCCAGTACTTC
- TRBD1 TRBJ1-2 TRBV7-8 CASSPGQRNYGYTF TGTGCCAGCAGCCCGGGACAGAGAAACTATGGCTACACCTTC
many - TRBJ2-5 TRBV7-3 CASSFRPQETQYF TGTGCCAGCAGCTTCCGCCCACAAGAGACCCAGTACTTC
- TRBD1 TRBJ2-7 TRBV29-1 CSVAGGSNEQYF TGCAGCGTTGCAGGGGGCTCGAACGAGCAGTACTTC
few - TRBJ1-2 TRBV7-2 CASSLDWEDGYTF TGTGCCAGCAGCTTAGACTGGGAGGATGGCTACACCTTC
- - TRBJ2-7 TRBV27 CASSPLRLWMDYEQYF TGTGCCAGCAGTCCTCTCCGACTGTGGATGGACTACGAGCAGTACTTC
once - TRBJ2-7 TRBV18 CASSPPSGRFSYNEQYF TGTGCCAGCTCACCACCTTCAGGGAGGTTCTCCTACAATGAGCAGTACTTC
- TRBD1 TRBJ1-4 TRBV9 CTSSGSRGQDNEKLFF TGTACCAGCAGCGGATCTCGGGGACAGGATAATGAAAAACTGTTTTTT
- - TRBJ2-1 TRBV5-1 CASGSSSVGQFF TGCGCCAGCGGATCTTCATCAGTCGGGCAGTTCTTC
- - TRBJ2-3 TRBV19 CASRWGPKSTDTQYF TGTGCCAGTAGGTGGGGCCCAAAGAGCACAGATACGCAGTATTTT
- - TRBJ1-1 TRBV6-5 CASSYGAGNTEAFF TGTGCCAGCAGTTACGGGGCGGGAAACACTGAAGCTTTCTTT
- - TRBJ2-1 TRBV27 CASSSRASYNEQFF TGTGCCAGCAGTTCAAGAGCATCCTACAATGAGCAGTTCTTC
many - TRBJ1-2 TRBV12-3/TRBV12-4 CASSLMAGAPSRDGYTF TGTGCCAGCAGTTTAATGGCAGGGGCCCCCTCGAGGGATGGCTACACCTTC
- TRBD2 TRBJ2-7 TRBV15 CATSRDLAVSYEQYF TGTGCCACCAGCAGGGATCTAGCGGTCTCCTACGAGCAGTACTTC
many - TRBJ2-7 TRBV25-1 CASSAPNGPGLEQYF TGTGCCAGCAGTGCCCCAAACGGTCCAGGGCTCGAGCAGTACTTC
- TRBD2 TRBJ2-3 TRBV9 CASSAPRGREADTQYF TGTGCCAGCAGCGCCCCGCGGGGGCGGGAGGCAGATACGCAGTATTTT
many - TRBJ2-7 TRBV4-3 CASSQDVSTYEQYF TGTGCCAGCAGCCAAGACGTTTCCACTTACGAGCAGTACTTC
few TRBD1 TRBJ2-7 TRBV6-6 CASWDSKGRQYF TGTGCCAGCTGGGACAGCAAGGGGCGGCAGTACTTC
- TRBD2 TRBJ2-1 TRBV29-1 CSVGTSGRAPGEQFF TGCAGCGTTGGGACTAGCGGGAGGGCCCCTGGTGAGCAGTTCTTC
- - TRBJ2-2 TRBV7-2 CASTPNVGRRELFF TGTGCCAGCACCCCTAATGTAGGGAGGAGGGAGCTGTTTTTT
few TRBD1 TRBJ2-5 TRBV20-1 CSPLGTAGETQYF TGCAGTCCCCTAGGGACAGCCGGGGAGACCCAGTACTTC
few - TRBJ2-1 TRBV5-1 CASSRAVSSYNEQFF TGCGCCAGCAGCAGAGCGGTGAGCTCCTACAATGAGCAGTTCTTC
- - TRBJ2-1 TRBV7-8 CASSLGGAPSMHKEQFF TGTGCCAGCAGCTTAGGGGGCGCCCCGTCCATGCACAAGGAGCAGTTCTTC
- - TRBJ1-1 TRBV29-1 CSVEKTTQRWTEAFF TGCAGCGTTGAAAAGACAACCCAAAGGTGGACTGAAGCTTTCTTT
- - TRBJ2-7 TRBV7-6 CASSPQETYEQYF TGTGCCAGCAGCCCTCAGGAGACCTACGAGCAGTACTTC
few - TRBJ1-4 TRBV20-1 CSAQGSAEKLFF TGCAGTGCTCAGGGGTCGGCTGAAAAACTGTTTTTT
- - TRBJ1-1 TRBV27 CASSLWAQGSHTEAFF TGTGCCAGCAGTTTATGGGCTCAGGGGAGCCACACTGAAGCTTTCTTT
- - TRBJ1-2 TRBV29-1 CSVEAFNYGYTF TGCAGCGTTGAGGCTTTTAACTATGGCTACACCTTC
- TRBD1 TRBJ1-2 TRBV6-4 CVSTSGRGTYGYTF TGTGTCAGCACCTCTGGCAGGGGGACCTATGGCTACACCTTC
- - TRBJ2-7 TRBV12-3/TRBV12-4 CASSPQILYEQYF TGTGCCAGCAGTCCCCAAATCCTCTACGAGCAGTACTTC
- TRBD1 TRBJ2-7 TRBV27 CASSIRGRLSYEQYF TGTGCCAGCAGTATCAGGGGGCGCCTCTCCTACGAGCAGTACTTC
- - TRBJ1-1 TRBV7-2 CASSFSRDAEAFF TGTGCCAGCAGCTTTAGTCGTGACGCTGAAGCTTTCTTT
few TRBD2 TRBJ2-7 TRBV7-8 CASSSPDAGEYEQYF TGTGCCAGCAGCTCCCCGGACGCGGGAGAATACGAGCAGTACTTC
- - TRBJ2-7 TRBV7-9 CASSPGAEPEQYF TGTGCCAGCAGCCCGGGGGCGGAGCCCGAGCAGTACTTC
- TRBD2 TRBJ2-1 TRBV28 CASSSPIAGRNEQFF TGTGCCAGCAGTTCTCCGATAGCGGGGAGGAATGAGCAGTTCTTC
few TRBD1 TRBJ1-2 TRBV7-9 CASSPPDRAGYTF TGTGCCAGCAGCCCCCCGGACAGGGCTGGCTACACCTTC
- TRBD2 TRBJ2-3 TRBV7-9 CASSLAMAAGGYTQYF TGTGCCAGCAGCTTAGCGATGGCAGCGGGAGGGTATACGCAGTATTTT
few TRBD2 TRBJ2-5 TRBV4-2 CASSQVSSLREGETQYF TGTGCCAGCAGCCAAGTATCGTCTCTCCGGGAGGGGGAGACCCAGTACTTC
- TRBD2 TRBJ2-7 TRBV20-1 CSAVTSGRIEQYF TGCAGTGCGGTGACTAGCGGGAGGATCGAGCAGTACTTC
- - TRBJ2-1 TRBV12-3/TRBV12-4 CASTPWAPVNEQFF TGTGCCAGCACTCCCTGGGCCCCCGTGAATGAGCAGTTCTTC
many - TRBJ2-3 TRBV3-1 CASSQDRSSGPDTQYF TGTGCCAGCAGCCAAGATCGGAGTAGCGGTCCAGATACGCAGTATTTT
- TRBD2 TRBJ2-3 TRBV10-2 CASTRSGTSGGTDTQYF TGCGCCAGCACCCGCTCCGGGACTAGTGGTGGCACAGATACGCAGTATTTT
- TRBD1 TRBJ2-1 TRBV5-1 CASSKMTGVNEQFF TGCGCCAGCAGCAAAATGACAGGGGTCAATGAGCAGTTCTTC
few TRBD2 TRBJ2-1 TRBV7-2 CASSWASGSYNEQFF TGTGCCAGCAGCTGGGCTAGCGGGAGTTACAATGAGCAGTTCTTC